Each of the 24 T cell receptor beta chains below was sequenced from the same sample in a study of chemoradiotherapy in HPV16-positive cancers. Assay: immunoSEQ multiplex PCR; the TCRdb copy retains only in-frame clones and omits some. Counted here are 14,000 or so clones, 65% to 80% occurring once; the ten biggest clones make up over 7.5%. The sample was acquired from a patient who underwent chemoradiotherapy. These TCRs come from a human donor with HPV-associated anogenital cancer.

V and J are TRBV6-5 and TRBJ2-7, with a tentative D call TRBD1 (5 bases). CDR1 and CDR2 (germline): MNHEY, SVGAGI. V lost 8 bases and J 7 bases, leaving 18 bases between the germline ends. The CDR3 contains 13 residues. The CDR3: CASSLRATREQYF. The CDR3 bases are TGTGCCAGCTCGCTCAGGGCGACGCGGGAGCAGTACTTC.

The rearrangement joins TRBV18 to TRBJ1-1; D is perhaps TRBD1 (5 bases). The germline gives CDR1 KGHSH, CDR2 LQKENI. The V end lost 2 bases, the J end lost 7 bases, and 11 bases lay between the germline ends. This CDR3 comprises 13 residues. CDR3 in amino acids: CASSPGDSVEAFF. For the CDR3, the DNA is TGTGCCAGCTCACCAGGCGACAGCGTTGAAGCTTTCTTT.

J is TRBJ2-3 and V is TRBV7-3; TRBD2 agrees at 7 bases. There are 15 residues in the CDR3. Germline assignment: CDR1 SGHTA and CDR2 FQGTGA. Germline trimming cut 2 bases from V and 0 bases from J; bases unmatched to any gene: 2. The CDR3 DNA sequence: TGTGCCAGCAGCTTATTAGCGGGTAGCACAGATACGCAGTATTTT. This translates into CASSLLAGSTDTQYF. The full variable domain, rest sourced from reference TRBV7-3 and TRBJ2-3, is GAGVSQTPSNKVTEKGKYVELRCDPISGHTALYWYRQSLGQGPEFLIYFQGTGAADDSGLPNDRFFAVRPEGSVSTLKIQRTERGDSAVYLCASSLLAGSTDTQYFGPGTRLTVL.

This clone rates as medium-sized. The rearrangement uses TRBV25-1 and TRBJ1-3; D unresolved. This CDR3 comprises 15 residues. V lost 6 bases, J lost 5 bases, and 17 bases lay in between. The germline V gene encodes CDR1 MGHDK and CDR2 SYGVNS. The DNA of the CDR3 is TGTGCCAGCAGCCCCCCCTCCCGTGGTAGAAACACCATATATTTT. Its translation: CASSPPSRGRNTIYF.

The J gene is TRBJ2-3, the V gene TRBV6-6; TRBD1 agrees at 7 bases. V gave up 5 bases and J gave up 6 bases; unmatched junction bases: 2. The germline V gene encodes CDR1 MNHNY and CDR2 SVGAGI (reference sequence). The CDR3 loop spans 12 amino acids. CDR3 loop: CASSQQGDTQYF. The CDR3 DNA reads as TGTGCCAGCAGTCAACAGGGGGATACGCAGTATTTT.

The rearrangement joins TRBV10-2 to TRBJ1-1; TRBD1 is a possible D gene (5 bases). Germline CDR1 WSHSY, CDR2 SAAADI. CDR3 length: 13 amino acids. Trimming took off 5 bases at V and 5 bases at J, with 12 bases between the two ends. CDR3 loop: CASSTGGWTEAFF. The CDR3 bases are TGCGCCAGCAGTACCGGGGGTTGGACTGAAGCTTTCTTT.

This clone appeared once. J is TRBJ1-2 and V is TRBV19; TRBD1 agrees at 8 bases. This CDR3 region has 14 residues. CDR1 LNHDA and CDR2 SQIVND come from the germline V gene (reference sequence). V gave up 4 bases and J gave up 8 bases; unmatched junction bases: 9. The DNA of the CDR3 is TGTGCCAGTAGTACCCTTGGACAGGGCAGCGGCTACACCTTC. Its protein is CASSTLGQGSGYTF.

This chain joins TRBV11-2 and TRBJ2-1, with TRBD2 as a possible D gene (6 bases). Trimming stripped 5 bases from V and 7 bases from J, with 9 bases between. The CDR3 is made up of 12 amino acids. Germline CDR1 SGHAT, CDR2 FQNNGV. The CDR3 loop reads CASSIRGNEQFF. Here the CDR3 DNA reads TGTGCCAGCAGCATACGGGGGAATGAGCAGTTCTTC.

The V and J genes are TRBV18 and TRBJ2-7; D is unclear. The CDR3 consists of 14 residues. The germline V gene has CDR1 KGHSH and CDR2 LQKENI. V lost 0 bases, J lost 0 bases, and 6 bases lay in between. The CDR3 nucleotides read TGTGCCAGCTCACCACCCGAGTTCTCCTACGAGCAGTACTTC. This gives the protein CASSPPEFSYEQYF.

This sequence joins TRBV5-1 and TRBJ1-4, with 9 nucleotides matching TRBD1. V trimming: 4 bases; J trimming: 12 bases; junction bases outside the gene matches: 19. CDR1 is SGHRS, CDR2 YFSETQ, per germline. The CDR3 length is 17 residues. The CDR3 bases are TGCGCCAGCAGCGATATACCCCCTGGGACAGGGCACATGGAACTGTTTTTT. The encoded protein is CASSDIPPGTGHMELFF.

This clone was seen once. The rearrangement uses TRBV5-6 and TRBJ1-5; weak D call: TRBD1 (5 bases). With 3 bases removed from V and 4 bases from J, the gap between germline ends came to 8 bases. This CDR3 spans 13 amino acids. Germline-derived CDR1 and CDR2 are SGHDT and YYEEEE. The CDR3 region is CASSSQENQPQHF. DNA of the CDR3: TGTGCCAGCAGCTCACAGGAGAATCAGCCCCAGCATTTT. Full variable domain (missing parts from reference TRBV5-6 and TRBJ1-5): DAGVTQSPTHLIKTRGQQVTLRCSPKSGHDTVSWYQQALGQGPQFIFQYYEEEERQRGNFPDRFSGHQFPNYSSELNVNALLLGDSALYLCASSSQENQPQHFGDGTRLSIL.

The CDR3 loop is CASKRLAGRDTQYF. CDR3 bases: TGTGCCAGTAAACGACTAGCGGGACGGGATACGCAGTATTTT. The chain carries TRBV19 and TRBJ2-3, with 11 nucleotides matching TRBD2. Losses at the gene ends were 7 bases for V and 6 bases for J; bases not matched to a gene: 6. CDR3 size: 14 residues. In germline, CDR1 is LNHDA, CDR2 SQIVND (reference sequence).

This clone has only one observation. This chain joins TRBV15 and TRBJ2-5; TRBD1 or TRBD2 may be the D gene (7 bases each). V lost 3 bases and J 4 bases, leaving 12 bases between the germline ends. The CDR3 length is 14 residues. Per germline, CDR1 LNHNV and CDR2 YYDKDF (reference sequence). CDR3 nucleotides: TGTGCCACCAGCAGCAGGGGGGGAGGAGAGACCCAGTACTTC. Its protein is CATSSRGGGETQYF. The variable domain in full, with the rest retrieved from reference TRBV15 and TRBJ2-5, is DAMVIQNPRYQVTQFGKPVTLSCSQTLNHNVMYWYQQKSSQAPKLLFHYYDKDFNNEADTPDNFQSRRPNTSFCFLDIRSPGLGDTAMYLCATSSRGGGETQYFGPGTRLLVL.

The V gene is TRBV27, the J gene TRBJ2-3; D might be TRBD1 or TRBD2, each matching 5 bases. The V gene lost 2 bases and the J gene lost 7 bases, with 22 bases spanning the gap. CDR3 size: 17 residues. CDR1 MNHEY and CDR2 SMNVEV come from the germline V gene (reference sequence). CDR3 nucleotides: TGTGCCAGCAGTTTAGTGGGACCCGAGGTTTTCCACAATACGCAGTATTTT. As protein: CASSLVGPEVFHNTQYF.

This chain links TRBV7-9 with TRBJ1-3; a weak D match, TRBD1 (6 bases). Germline loops: CDR1 SEHNR, CDR2 FQNEAQ (reference sequence). The CDR3 is 14 residues long. V dropped 2 bases and J dropped 1 base, with 6 bases sitting between them. The CDR3 loop is CASSLTGSGNTIYF. CDR3 nucleotide sequence: TGTGCCAGCAGCTTAACAGGGTCTGGAAACACCATATATTTT.

The CDR3 region is CASSATSGSTDTQYF. The CDR3 region has the DNA TGTGCCAGCAGTGCGACTAGCGGGAGCACAGATACGCAGTATTTT. The gene calls are TRBV6-4 and TRBJ2-3; 10 bases match TRBD2. The CDR3 contains 15 residues. The V gene end was trimmed by 4 bases and the J gene end by 0 bases; junction bases not matched to a gene: 1. Germline CDR1 reads MRHNA; CDR2 reads SNTAGT.

V and J are TRBV11-2 and TRBJ2-7; 9 bases line up with TRBD2. The CDR3 covers 14 residues. The germline gives CDR1 SGHAT, CDR2 FQNNGV. After removal of 5 bases from V and 3 bases from J, the junction contained 5 bases not matched to a gene. The DNA for the CDR3 is TGTGCCAGCAGCGATACTAGCGGGCTCTACGAGCAGTACTTC. This sequence encodes CASSDTSGLYEQYF.

This chain joins TRBV14 and TRBJ2-1; D remains ambiguous. V lost 4 bases and J lost 10, with 14 bases in between. Germline V gene lookup returns CDR1 SGHDN and CDR2 FVKESK. The CDR3 has 13 amino acids. The CDR3 DNA sequence: TGTGCCAGCAGCCCGTTAGGTGGAAAAGAGCAGTTCTTC. Amino acid sequence: CASSPLGGKEQFF.

The chain has TRBV27 and TRBJ1-1, with D tentatively TRBD1 (6 bases). This CDR3 contains 14 residues. The V end lost 4 bases, the J end lost 4 bases, and 13 bases lay between the germline ends. Looked up from germline, CDR1 is MNHEY and CDR2 is SMNVEV (reference sequence). CDR3 protein: CASSSNTGSTEAFF. The CDR3 DNA reads as TGTGCCAGCAGTTCGAACACAGGGAGCACTGAAGCTTTCTTT.

There are a few counts of this clone. The V and J genes are TRBV7-9 and TRBJ1-1, with D hard to call. The V and J ends lost 3 bases and 2 bases respectively, with 10 bases between them. Germline CDR1 SEHNR, CDR2 FQNEAQ (reference sequence). The CDR3 covers 14 residues. CDR3 bases: TGTGCCAGCAGCTTGGTTAACGCAAACACTGAAGCTTTCTTT. Encoded protein: CASSLVNANTEAFF.

This clone was recorded once. The chain employs TRBV6-1 and TRBJ1-5; D not certain. V was shortened by 7 bases and J by 3 bases, with 13 bases between the two germline ends. This CDR3 is built from 14 residues. Germline CDR1 reads MNHNS; CDR2 reads SASEGT. The CDR3 sequence is CASNPDGINQPQHF. The CDR3 DNA reads TGTGCCAGCAACCCGGACGGGATCAATCAGCCCCAGCATTTT.

This clone has a handful of counts. This chain uses TRBV7-2 with TRBJ1-1; TRBD1 matches at 9 bases. CDR3 length equals 14 residues. CDR1 SGHTA and CDR2 FQGNSA come from the germline V gene. V was clipped by 9 bases and J by 3 bases; unmatched bases: 8. The CDR3 DNA is TGTGCCAGTGAGCCGGGACAGGGCTACACTGAAGCTTTCTTT. Amino acid sequence: CASEPGQGYTEAFF.

The genes are TRBV10-3 and TRBJ1-1, with no clear D. Trimming took off 6 bases at V and 0 bases at J, with 8 bases between the two ends. This CDR3 spans 13 amino acids. Per the germline V gene, CDR1 is ENHRY and CDR2 is SYGVKD. The CDR3 DNA sequence: TGTGCCATCAGGACGGATATGAACACTGAAGCTTTCTTT. It translates to CAIRTDMNTEAFF.

V usage is TRBV15 and J usage is TRBJ1-4; D unclear. CDR1 and CDR2 (germline): LNHNV, YYDKDF (reference sequence). The CDR3 loop spans 15 amino acids. V was trimmed by 5 bases and J by 4 bases, leaving 14 bases between them. CDR3 region: CATSLNPGFNEKLFF. CDR3 nucleotides: TGTGCCACCAGCCTTAACCCAGGCTTTAATGAAAAACTGTTTTTT.